This section outlines one T cell receptor (beta chain) sequence together with its context. This entry is derived from a study of cytomegalovirus exposure and HLA in healthy donors. This CDR3 contains 19 residues. The junction had 19 bases not matched to a gene; V was cut back by 1 base and J by 8 bases. The germline V gene encodes CDR1 SGHAT and CDR2 FQNNGV. PCR primers comprised 60 Vbeta and 13 Jbeta primers. Some clones are missing from TCRdb's copy, which holds only in-frame ones; the method was immunoSEQ multiplex PCR. The repertoire holds roughly 130,000 clones, with roughly two thirds as singletons.

The sample taken for sequencing was PBMCs. The V call is TRBV11-2, the J call TRBJ2-1, with 8 bases that match TRBD2. The receptor was isolated from a man aged 30-40 years in good health and CMV-seropositive. CDR3 sequence reads: CASSLGGRFGTRGFDEQFF. Written as DNA, the CDR3 is TGTGCCAGCAGCTTAGGAGGGCGGTTTGGGACTAGGGGGTTTGATGAGCAGTTCTTC.